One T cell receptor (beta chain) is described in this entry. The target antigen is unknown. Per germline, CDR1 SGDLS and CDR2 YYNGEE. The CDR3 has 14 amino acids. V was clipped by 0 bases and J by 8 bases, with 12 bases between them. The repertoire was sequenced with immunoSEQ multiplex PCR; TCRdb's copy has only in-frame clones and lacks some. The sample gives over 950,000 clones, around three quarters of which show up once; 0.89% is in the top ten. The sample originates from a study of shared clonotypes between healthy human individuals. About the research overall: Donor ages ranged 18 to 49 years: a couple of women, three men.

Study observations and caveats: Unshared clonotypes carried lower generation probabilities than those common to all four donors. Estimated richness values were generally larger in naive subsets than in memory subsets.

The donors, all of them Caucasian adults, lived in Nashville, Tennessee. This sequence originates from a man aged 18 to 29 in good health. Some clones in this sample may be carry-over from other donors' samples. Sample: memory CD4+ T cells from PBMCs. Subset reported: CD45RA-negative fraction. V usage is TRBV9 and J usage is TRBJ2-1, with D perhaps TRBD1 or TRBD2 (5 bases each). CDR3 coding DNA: TGTGCCAGCAGCGTAGCTCCAGGGAGCGATGAGCAGTTCTTC. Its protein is CASSVAPGSDEQFF.